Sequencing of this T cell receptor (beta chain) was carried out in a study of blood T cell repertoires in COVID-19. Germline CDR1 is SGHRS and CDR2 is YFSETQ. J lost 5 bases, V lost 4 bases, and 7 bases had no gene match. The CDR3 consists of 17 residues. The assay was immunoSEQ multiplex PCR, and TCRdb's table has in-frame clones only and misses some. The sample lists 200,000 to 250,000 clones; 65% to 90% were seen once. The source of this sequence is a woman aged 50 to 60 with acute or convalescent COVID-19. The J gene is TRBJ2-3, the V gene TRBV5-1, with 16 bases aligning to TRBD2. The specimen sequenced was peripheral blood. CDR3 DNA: TGCGCCAGCAGCCCGGGACTAGCGGGGGGGCAGCTAGATACGCAGTATTTT. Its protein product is CASSPGLAGGQLDTQYF.